This T cell receptor beta chain was sequenced in a study of T cell responses to AZD1222 COVID-19 vaccine. Looking at the study overall: The study pooled second doses at about 4 or about 12 weeks.

TCRdb keeps only in-frame clones here, not all; method: immunoSEQ multiplex PCR. The profile shows around 120,000 clones, around 89% of them singletons. Study-level findings and limits: Nearly half of unique spike-specific TCRs reportedly avoided B.1.351 and B.1.1.7 mutated regions. Only a handful of AZD1222 recipients, six or seven in all, had baseline seropositivity. Repertoire sampling occurred only after the peak T cell response.

CDR3 length: 13 amino acids. Germline CDR1 and CDR2: MDHEN and SYDVKM. Between the trimmed V and J ends, which lost 5 bases and 2 bases, there was a span of 8 bases. Note on this clone: Its antigen is undetermined.

The specimen comprised peripheral blood, sampled on day 0 of AZD1222 vaccination. This clonotype originated in an adult in good health. The chain recombines TRBV28 with TRBJ2-3; D gene ambiguous. The CDR3 here is CASSPYNTDTQYF. The CDR3 DNA reads as TGTGCCAGCAGTCCCTACAACACAGATACGCAGTATTTT.